This T cell receptor beta chain was profiled in a study of T cell responses to AZD1222 COVID-19 vaccine. General observations from the study: Among the donors, most were white British and more were female, and clonal diversity was possibly underestimated.

Turning to this clone: Its antigen is as yet unknown.

Sequencing was performed with immunoSEQ multiplex PCR; in TCRdb, only in-frame clones are kept and a portion is missing. This table has roughly 150,000 clones, 88% appearing once. The CDR3 totals 14 residues. V gave up 2 bases and J gave up 4 bases, with 8 bases separating them. Germline values: CDR1 MDHEN, CDR2 SYDVKM. This sample comprised peripheral blood, obtained on day 0 of AZD1222 vaccination. The chain is built from TRBV28 and TRBJ1-4; D is ambiguous. The source of this sequence is an adult in good health. The CDR3 loop is CASSLPLVNEKLFF. The DNA of the CDR3 is TGTGCCAGCAGTTTACCGCTTGTTAATGAAAAACTGTTTTTT.